The 20 T cell receptor beta chains presented below share a single source sample, sequenced in a study of blood T cell repertoires in COVID-19. Clones were read by immunoSEQ multiplex PCR, and TCRdb kept only the in-frame ones, dropping some. The sample records about 120,000 clones, 75% to 90% being singletons. Sample: peripheral blood. All receptors derive from a woman aged 55-75 years with COVID-19, enrolled during active disease.

This sequence joins TRBV9 and TRBJ2-3; 9 nucleotides match TRBD2. CDR3 length: 16 amino acids. Germline loops: CDR1 SGDLS, CDR2 YYNGEE. The V segment lost 3 bases and the J segment 0 bases; nucleotides outside the gene matches: 5. DNA for the CDR3: TGTGCCAGCAGCGCTCTAGCGGGGCTAAGCACAGATACGCAGTATTTT. Residues: CASSALAGLSTDTQYF.

The V gene is TRBV6-5, the J gene TRBJ1-5, with D perhaps TRBD1 (5 bases). The CDR3 is 12 residues long. Deletions cut 9 bases from V and 5 bases from J, with 11 bases between. The germline CDR1 and CDR2 sequences are MNHEY and SVGAGI. CDR3 loop: CARPGGYQPQHF. DNA for the CDR3: TGTGCCAGGCCGGGGGGATATCAGCCCCAGCATTTT.

The V call is TRBV5-1, the J call TRBJ2-2; no clear D gene. Trimming left V 0 bases short and J 0 bases short, with 6 bases between. The CDR3 runs 15 residues. Germline loops: CDR1 SGHRS, CDR2 YFSETQ. CDR3 coding DNA: TGCGCCAGCAGCTTGGCGGTACCGAACACCGGGGAGCTGTTTTTT. Translated: CASSLAVPNTGELFF.

This rearrangement joins TRBV5-4 to TRBJ2-2; D might be TRBD2 (5 bases). Between the trimmed V and J ends, which lost 4 bases and 4 bases, there was a span of 17 bases. CDR1 SGHNT and CDR2 YYREEE come from the germline V gene (reference sequence). The CDR3 sequence is 16 residues long. DNA for the CDR3: TGTGCCAGCAGCCCCCCCTACGGGGTCGGCACCGGGGAGCTGTTTTTT. Protein product: CASSPPYGVGTGELFF. Based on the CDR3 plus reference TRBV5-4 and TRBJ2-2, the full variable domain is ETGVTQSPTHLIKTRGQQVTLRCSSQSGHNTVSWYQQALGQGPQFIFQYYREEENGRGNFPPRFSGLQFPNYSSELNVNALELDDSALYLCASSPPYGVGTGELFFGEGSRLTVL.

CDR3 nucleotides: TGTGCCAGCAGTTCCCTACTAGCGGGGGGTCACAATGAGCAGTTCTTC. It encodes CASSSLLAGGHNEQFF. The rearrangement joins TRBV6-5 to TRBJ2-1, with 12 bases matching TRBD2. This CDR3 has 16 amino acids. The germline V gene has CDR1 MNHEY and CDR2 SVGAGI. The junction had 6 bases not matched to a gene; V was cut back by 4 bases and J by 5 bases.

The chain combines TRBV18 with TRBJ1-1, with D hard to call. The CDR3 totals 17 residues. The germline gives CDR1 KGHSH, CDR2 LQKENI. Trimming pared 1 base from V and 3 bases from J, leaving 18 bases between. The CDR3 loop reads CASSPRTGKGGDTEAFF. The CDR3 nucleotides read TGTGCCAGCTCACCACGCACCGGAAAGGGAGGAGACACTGAAGCTTTCTTT.

The chain has TRBV4-1 and TRBJ2-7; a possible D gene is TRBD1 (6 bases). The V end was cut by 3 bases, the J end by 2 bases, with 17 bases between. This CDR3 comprises 16 residues. The germline V gene has CDR1 MGHRA and CDR2 YSYEKL. CDR3 residues: CASSHSPTGSTYEQYF. As DNA, the CDR3 is TGCGCCAGCAGCCACTCCCCGACAGGATCCACCTACGAGCAGTACTTC.

The chain links TRBV4-2 to TRBJ2-1, with 8 bases fitting TRBD2. Trimming took 4 bases from V and 0 from J; bases not matched to a gene: 2. The CDR3 totals 15 residues. Germline V gene sequence: CDR1 LGHNA, CDR2 YNFKEQ. In DNA, the CDR3 is TGTGCCAGCAGCCGCGGGGGGAGCTCCTACAATGAGCAGTTCTTC. Translating it yields CASSRGGSSYNEQFF.

This chain joins TRBV15 and TRBJ2-7, with TRBD1 as a possible D gene (5 bases). The germline V gene encodes CDR1 LNHNV and CDR2 YYDKDF (reference sequence). This CDR3 is built from 12 residues. The germline V and J ends were trimmed by 3 bases and 5 bases, with 8 bases remaining between them. For the CDR3, the DNA is TGTGCCACCAGCAGCAGGGCCCACGAGCAGTACTTC. Its protein is CATSSRAHEQYF. The complete variable domain, with remaining parts taken from reference TRBV15 and TRBJ2-7, reads DAMVIQNPRYQVTQFGKPVTLSCSQTLNHNVMYWYQQKSSQAPKLLFHYYDKDFNNEADTPDNFQSRRPNTSFCFLDIRSPGLGDTAMYLCATSSRAHEQYFGPGTRLTVT.

The chain has TRBV7-8 and TRBJ1-5; 8 positions agree with TRBD1. Germline assignment: CDR1 SGHVS and CDR2 FQNEAQ. Trimming removed 4 bases from V and 6 bases from J; junction bases left unmatched: 5. The CDR3 is made up of 14 amino acids. The CDR3 reads CASSSGQGLQPQHF. The CDR3 DNA reads TGTGCCAGCAGCTCTGGACAGGGCCTTCAGCCCCAGCATTTT.

In this sample, this clone turned up a few times. This chain uses TRBV3-1 (or the pseudogene TRBV3-2) with TRBJ2-3; tentative D call: TRBD2 (5 bases). Trimming stripped 2 bases from V and 3 bases from J, with 12 bases between. The CDR3 runs to 15 residues. Germline assignment: CDR1 LGHDT and CDR2 YNNKEL (reference sequence). The CDR3 sequence: CASSQSQPGTDTQYF. CDR3 DNA sequence: TGTGCCAGCAGCCAATCTCAACCGGGGACAGATACGCAGTATTTT.

This chain joins TRBV11-3 and TRBJ2-2; 7 nucleotides match TRBD1. After removal of 5 bases from V and 5 bases from J, the junction contained 14 bases not matched to a gene. This CDR3 spans 17 amino acids. Germline loops: CDR1 SGHNT, CDR2 YENEEA. CDR3 coding DNA: TGTGCCAGCAGCCCCGCAGGGGGTATTCTGCGTACCGGGGAGCTGTTTTTT. It codes for CASSPAGGILRTGELFF.

The gene calls are TRBV6-5 and TRBJ1-1; D possibly corresponds to TRBD1 (6 bases). Trimming removed 7 bases from V and 1 base from J, with 10 bases in between. This CDR3 is built from 13 residues. Looked up from germline, CDR1 is MNHEY and CDR2 is SVGAGI. The CDR3 sequence: CASIRTENTEAFF. CDR3 bases: TGTGCCAGCATTAGGACAGAGAACACTGAAGCTTTCTTT.

The DNA of the CDR3 is TGTGCCAGCTCACCAGGTCGGGATCTCTATGGCTACACCTTC. Protein product: CASSPGRDLYGYTF. The chain employs TRBV18 and TRBJ1-2; D remains unclear. There are 14 residues in the CDR3. Germline CDR1 and CDR2: KGHSH and LQKENI. Trimming removed 2 bases at V and 4 bases at J, with 11 bases between. The full variable domain, rest sourced from reference TRBV18 and TRBJ1-2, is NAGVMQNPRHLVRRRGQEARLRCSPMKGHSHVYWYRQLPEEGLKFMVYLQKENIIDESGMPKERFSAEFPKEGPSILRIQQVVRGDSAAYFCASSPGRDLYGYTFGSGTRLTVV.

The chain carries TRBV7-3 and TRBJ1-5; D remains ambiguous. The V gene lost 2 bases and the J gene lost 0 bases, with 20 bases spanning the gap. CDR3 length: 19 residues. Germline CDR1 is SGHTA and CDR2 is FQGTGA. CDR3 amino acids: CASSLRRRMAVNSNQPQHF. CDR3 nucleotide sequence: TGTGCCAGCAGCTTACGGCGGCGAATGGCCGTTAATAGCAATCAGCCCCAGCATTTT.

The sample holds one count of this clone. The rearrangement uses TRBV9 and TRBJ1-1; D possibly corresponds to TRBD1 (5 bases). This CDR3 comprises 14 residues. V lost 2 bases to trimming and J lost 5 bases, with 13 bases between them. Per germline, CDR1 SGDLS and CDR2 YYNGEE. CDR3 region: CASSVSQTDTEAFF. CDR3 nucleotides: TGTGCCAGCAGCGTCTCACAGACAGATACTGAAGCTTTCTTT.

Only a few counts were recorded for this clone. The genes are TRBV6-5 and TRBJ2-7; TRBD1 is a possible D gene (5 bases). This CDR3 is built from 14 residues. Germline V gene sequence: CDR1 MNHEY, CDR2 SVGAGI. V shed 2 bases and J shed 1 base, with 9 bases lying between them. CDR3 amino acids: CASSYQGRSYEQYF. The CDR3 DNA follows: TGTGCCAGCAGTTACCAGGGAAGGTCCTACGAGCAGTACTTC.

V is TRBV29-1 and J is TRBJ2-1, with 8 nucleotides matching TRBD1. Germline V gene data show CDR1 as SQVTM and CDR2 as ANQGSEA. There are 15 residues in the CDR3. V was clipped by 6 bases and J by 9 bases; unmatched bases: 16. This CDR3 is CSVHGLLDRGREQFF. The CDR3 DNA reads TGCAGCGTCCATGGATTACTTGACAGGGGCCGTGAGCAGTTCTTC.

V usage is TRBV5-6 and J usage is TRBJ1-2; TRBD1 is a possible D gene (6 bases). V lost 0 bases, J lost 8 bases, and 14 bases lay in between. Per the germline V gene, CDR1 is SGHDT and CDR2 is YYEEEE. The CDR3 is made up of 14 amino acids. DNA of the CDR3: TGTGCCAGCAGCTTGGCCGGACAGAGCCTAGGCTACACCTTC. Amino acids: CASSLAGQSLGYTF.

The rearrangement links TRBV20-1 to TRBJ1-2, with a weak D call TRBD1 (6 bases). CDR3 length: 14 amino acids. CDR1 is DFQATT and CDR2 is SNEGSKA in the germline V gene (reference sequence). The germline V and J ends were trimmed by 3 bases and 6 bases, with 17 bases remaining between them. CDR3 region: CSASSGGAMDGYTF. The DNA for the CDR3 is TGCAGTGCTAGTTCGGGGGGCGCGATGGATGGCTACACCTTC.